Listed below are T cell receptor beta chains from one sample, sequenced in a study of T cell responses to AZD1222 COVID-19 vaccine. Produced via immunoSEQ multiplex PCR; TCRdb's table is partial and in-frame only. The sample lists more than 150,000 clones; about 92% were seen once. Material: peripheral blood, obtained on day 0 of AZD1222 vaccination. Every receptor here comes from an adult in good health. The CDR3 runs from the conserved cysteine through the conserved F or W. A D gene is named only where the DNA matches it firmly.

TRBJ2-1 TRBD2 TRBV19 TGTGCCAGTAGTATAGGCACGGGGGGATACAATGAGCAGTTCTTC CASSIGTGGYNEQFF
TRBJ1-2 TRBD1 TRBV7-2 TGTGCCAGCAGTCAGGACAGGGGAGGCTATGGCTACACCTTC CASSQDRGGYGYTF
TRBJ1-1 NA TRBV19 TGTGCCAGTAGTGGAGCGGCTGGGTCTGAAGCTTTCTTT CASSGAAGSEAFF
TRBJ1-2 NA TRBV5-6 TGTGCCAGCAGCTTGGGACTTTATGGCTACACCTTC CASSLGLYGYTF
TRBJ1-4 NA TRBV5-4 TGTGCCAGCAGCTTGGCAGGCGGGTATAATGAAAAACTGTTTTTT CASSLAGGYNEKLFF
TRBJ2-3 NA TRBV5-6 TGTGCCAGCAGCGTACGTGATACGCAGTATTTT CASSVRDTQYF
TRBJ1-1 NA TRBV12-3/TRBV12-4 TGTGCCAGCAGAAGAGCCACTGAAGCTTTCTTT CASRRATEAFF
TRBJ1-1 NA TRBV5-4 TGTGCCAGCAGCGGGGGGGCGAACACTGAAGCTTTCTTT CASSGGANTEAFF
TRBJ1-2 TRBD1 TRBV3-1/TRBV3-2 TGTGCCAGCAGTGATTTGGGACAGGTGGCCTATGGCTACACCTTC CASSDLGQVAYGYTF
TRBJ1-6 NA TRBV27 TGTGCCAGCAGTTTCCGGGCCTTAAATTCACCCCTCCACTTT CASSFRALNSPLHF
TRBJ1-4 NA TRBV4-2 TGTGCCAGCAGCCAAGTCGTCGACACTAATGAAAAACTGTTTTTT CASSQVVDTNEKLFF
TRBJ2-7 TRBD2 TRBV7-2 TGTGCCAGCAGATCCCCCGGGACTAGGGGCGAGCAGTACTTC CASRSPGTRGEQYF